This T cell receptor (beta chain) was profiled in a study of cytomegalovirus exposure and HLA in healthy donors. Across the study: There were around 100 million unique TCR beta sequences, drawn from around 180 million T cells, in an earlier analysis.

The PCR had 60 Vbeta and 13 Jbeta primers. The data were produced by immunoSEQ multiplex PCR, yet TCRdb's version contains in-frame clones alone and is incomplete. Counted here are some 150,000 clones, under 80% occurring once; the ten biggest clones make up about 2.9%. Healthy people donating bone marrow made up the donors. Sampled while nominally healthy, donors likely had unrecorded immune exposures. Germline V gives CDR1 LGHNA, CDR2 YNFKEQ. This CDR3 contains 14 residues. Between the trimmed V and J ends, which lost 1 base and 5 bases, there was a span of 9 bases. On this clone: The antigen is not known.

Regarding the study as a whole: A later analysis appeared to link common viral pathogens to several of the most significant clusters.

This TCR came from a middle-aged man in good health and CMV-seronegative. The sequenced sample was PBMCs. This chain uses TRBV4-2 with TRBJ1-5; weak D call: TRBD1 (6 bases). The CDR3 region is CASSQAGGDQPQHF. DNA of the CDR3: TGTGCCAGCAGCCAAGCTGGGGGCGATCAGCCCCAGCATTTT.